Given below is one T cell receptor beta chain in context. MiXCR, applied by TCRdb to the 5' RACE reads, yields one record per CDR3 protein. This repertoire shows approximately 210,000 distinct CDR3 sequences, 9.5% to 15% found once; its top ten account for more than 15%. This CDR3 spans 15 amino acids. Germline V lookup: CDR1 SEHNR, CDR2 FQNEAQ (reference sequence). Trimming stripped 0 bases from V and 5 bases from J, with 11 bases between. This specimen comes from a study of CD8 T cells in ankylosing spondylitis. The source material was blood, either unsorted or a sorted T cell fraction (not recorded which). This clonotype originated in a male donor with ankylosing spondylitis or in good health (not recorded which). This chain uses TRBV7-9 with TRBJ2-1; D possibly corresponds to TRBD2 (5 bases). CDR3 sequence (DNA): TGTGCCAGCAGCTTAGCGGCGGGCGGCCACAATGAGCAGTTCTTC. Translating it yields CASSLAAGGHNEQFF.